This TCR beta chain was identified in a study of shared clonotypes between healthy human individuals. Across the whole study: Donor composition was two women and three men, aged 18 to 49.

Measured with immunoSEQ multiplex PCR; TCRdb has only the in-frame clones, and not every one. The sample lists some 630,000 clones, roughly 78% seen once, with roughly 1.8% in the top ten. The ends were cut back, 9 bases at V and 0 bases at J, with 13 bases in the middle. The CDR3 runs to 14 residues. CDR1 LNHNV and CDR2 YYDKDF come from the germline V gene (reference sequence). Remarks on this clone: Other DNA sequences in this specimen translate into the identical CDR3.

The V and J genes are TRBV15 and TRBJ2-3; D not resolved. Input material: memory CD4+ T cells sorted from blood. Sample subset: CD45RA-negative fraction. This sequence was found in a woman younger than 45 in good health. The CDR3 sequence is CATSSRGSTDTQYF. CDR3 coding DNA: TGTGCCACGTCATCGCGTGGAAGCACAGATACGCAGTATTTT. The complete variable domain, with remaining parts taken from reference TRBV15 and TRBJ2-3, reads DAMVIQNPRYQVTQFGKPVTLSCSQTLNHNVMYWYQQKSSQAPKLLFHYYDKDFNNEADTPDNFQSRRPNTSFCFLDIRSPGLGDTAMYLCATSSRGSTDTQYFGPGTRLTVL.